A selection of T cell receptor beta chains follows, all from one sample in a study of blood T cell repertoires in COVID-19. Some clones are missing from TCRdb's copy, which holds only in-frame ones; the method was immunoSEQ multiplex PCR. The sample lists 200,000 to 250,000 clones, less than 85% occurring once. Sequenced input: peripheral blood. The receptors shown here come from a woman older than 75 with acute or convalescent COVID-19. Each CDR3 is given with its conserved first and last residue. Each record gives: V gene, clone size, D gene, J gene, CDR3 DNA, CDR3 protein. A D gene is named only where the DNA matches it firmly. Clone size is stated in some rows and not others, as once, few, many or a class when expanded.

>TRBV28|NA|NA|TRBJ1-5
TGTGCCAGCACCGCAATAGGGGGGGGCTGGGGCAATCAGCCCCAGCATTTT
CASTAIGGGWGNQPQHF
>TRBV15|NA|TRBD1|TRBJ2-7
TGTGCCACCAGCAGAGGCGGGTCCGGGACAGGGGGCGTCAGGGCCTACGAGCAGTACTTC
CATSRGGSGTGGVRAYEQYF
>TRBV14|NA|NA|TRBJ1-3
TGTGCCAGCAGCGCCCCAGGGGTCCCTGACTCTGGAAACACCATATATTTT
CASSAPGVPDSGNTIYF
>TRBV9|NA|NA|TRBJ2-6
TGTGCCAGCAGCGTAGGGTCCCTACTAGGATCTGGGGCCAACGTCCTGACTTTC
CASSVGSLLGSGANVLTF
>TRBV11-2|NA|TRBD2|TRBJ2-1
TGTGCCAGCAGCACTTACGGGGGGTACAATGAGCAGTTCTTC
CASSTYGGYNEQFF
>TRBV5-4|once|TRBD1|TRBJ2-7
TGTGCCAGCAGCCTGACAGGGGGCGGCGGGTGGACCTACGAGCAGTACTTC
CASSLTGGGGWTYEQYF
>TRBV3-1/TRBV3-2|NA|NA|TRBJ1-1
TGTGCCAGCAGCCAAGATCCAGGACAGAGTTTTGAAGCTTTCTTT
CASSQDPGQSFEAFF
>TRBV12-3/TRBV12-4|NA|TRBD1|TRBJ1-5
TGTGCCAGCAGTCGGGACAGTAATCAGCCCCAGCATTTT
CASSRDSNQPQHF
>TRBV2|NA|TRBD2|TRBJ2-1
TGTGCCAGCAGTGATTACCTAGCGGGGGTGGCGAATGAGCAGTTCTTC
CASSDYLAGVANEQFF
>TRBV7-8|few|NA|TRBJ2-7
TGTGCCAGCACCCTATTTGGGCGCCTGAGCTCCTACGAGCAGTACTTC
CASTLFGRLSSYEQYF
>TRBV7-2|NA|NA|TRBJ2-4
TGTGCCAGCAGCTTAGTCGCAGGGCCCACGGGAAACATTCAGTACTTC
CASSLVAGPTGNIQYF
>TRBV27|NA|TRBD1|TRBJ2-1
TGTGCCAGCATGTCCAGGGGGAATGAGCAGTTCTTC
CASMSRGNEQFF
>TRBV14|NA|NA|TRBJ1-1
TGTGCCAGCAGCTCGACCCGAGGAAGTGAAGCTTTCTTT
CASSSTRGSEAFF
>TRBV11-3|NA|TRBD2|TRBJ2-1
TGTGCCAGCAGCTTAGACGGGACTAGCGGCTACAATGAGCAGTTCTTC
CASSLDGTSGYNEQFF
>TRBV6-5|once|NA|TRBJ1-1
TGTGCCAGCAGTTACGGACGCGGGTCGACTGAAGCTTTCTTT
CASSYGRGSTEAFF
>TRBV18|NA|TRBD2|TRBJ2-5
TGTGCCAGCTCAGGGACTAGCGGGGCTGAGACCCAGTACTTC
CASSGTSGAETQYF
>TRBV18|NA|TRBD2|TRBJ2-5
TGTGCCAGCTCACCGCTAGCGGGGTTCCAAGAGACCCAGTACTTC
CASSPLAGFQETQYF
>TRBV30|NA|NA|TRBJ1-5
TGTGCCTGGAGTCGAGACAGTCAGCCCCAGCATTTT
CAWSRDSQPQHF
>TRBV7-7|few|TRBD1|TRBJ2-3
TGTGCTAGCAGCTTATCCGGGACAGGGTCGGATACGCAGTATTTT
CASSLSGTGSDTQYF
>TRBV7-2|NA|TRBD2|TRBJ2-5
TGTGCCAGCAGCTTAGCGGGACTAGCGGAAGAGACCCAGTACTTC
CASSLAGLAEETQYF
>TRBV5-1|NA|NA|TRBJ1-5
TGCGCCAGCAGCTTGGAGGGAGCAATCAGCCCCCAGCATTTT
CASSLEGAISPQHF
>TRBV9|NA|TRBD2|TRBJ2-1
TGTGCCAGCAGCGTACAGGCGGGGGAAATGGGTGAGCAGTTCTTC
CASSVQAGEMGEQFF
>TRBV19|NA|NA|TRBJ1-5
TGTGCCAGTACCCTAGACGGAAATAGCAATCAGCCCCAGCATTTT
CASTLDGNSNQPQHF
>TRBV2|NA|NA|TRBJ1-5
TGTGCCAGCAGTTTTATGACAGGTATGGGTCAGCCCCAGCATTTT
CASSFMTGMGQPQHF
>TRBV9|NA|TRBD1|TRBJ1-2
TGTGCCAGCAGCTTGGACAGGGCCTCGGGTGGCTACACCTTC
CASSLDRASGGYTF
>TRBV5-8|NA|NA|TRBJ1-6
TGTGCCAGCCCAGTGACACCACAGCGGGGCTATTCACCCCTCCACTTT
CASPVTPQRGYSPLHF
>TRBV11-2|NA|NA|TRBJ1-2
TGTGCCAGCAGCCTAAACAGGGCTGGCTACACCTTC
CASSLNRAGYTF
>TRBV4-2|NA|NA|TRBJ2-7
TGTGCCAGCAGCCCCCTTGAGCGGGCCTCCTACGAGCAGTACTTC
CASSPLERASYEQYF
>TRBV19|NA|NA|TRBJ1-2
TGTGCCAGTAGTATAGAACAAAGCGTCAGCTATGGCTACACCTTC
CASSIEQSVSYGYTF
>TRBV2|few|TRBD1|TRBJ1-4
TGTGCCAGCAGTGAAGCTGGGACAGGGTTGGCAAAACTGTTTTTT
CASSEAGTGLAKLFF
>TRBV12-1|NA|NA|TRBJ2-6
TGTGCCAGCAGCTTTTCGGGGAACCTCTCTCGGGCCAACGTCCTGACTTTC
CASSFSGNLSRANVLTF
>TRBV27|few|NA|TRBJ1-5
TGTGCCAGCAGTTTTTGGGCAGGGGATCAGCCCCAGCATTTT
CASSFWAGDQPQHF
>TRBV28|NA|NA|TRBJ1-3
TGTGCCAGCACCTGGGGCCATCGAAACACCATATATTTT
CASTWGHRNTIYF
>TRBV5-1|NA|NA|TRBJ1-4
TGCGCCAGCAGCCGGGACTCCCCCACTAATGAAAAACTGTTTTTT
CASSRDSPTNEKLFF
>TRBV28|NA|TRBD1|TRBJ2-3
TGTGCCAGCAGTAGGATGACAGGGGGCAGGGGAGATACGCAGTATTTT
CASSRMTGGRGDTQYF
>TRBV20-1|NA|NA|TRBJ1-1
TGCAGTGCAGAGGAGGGGACTGAAGCTTTCTTT
CSAEEGTEAFF
>TRBV30|NA|TRBD1|TRBJ1-6
TGTGCCTCCCGGACAGGGGCGGGTTCACCCCTCCACTTT
CASRTGAGSPLHF
>TRBV5-6|NA|NA|TRBJ1-2
TGTGCCAGCAGCCGAGCCGGGGATACTAACTATGGCTACACCTTC
CASSRAGDTNYGYTF
>TRBV5-1|few|NA|TRBJ2-5
TGCGCCAGCGCTACCGCGGCGGGGGCGAGTTTAGAGACCCAGTACTTC
CASATAAGASLETQYF
>TRBV11-2|NA|NA|TRBJ2-7
TGTGCCAGCAGCTTAGCAGGGCCCAAAATCTACGAGCAGTACTTC
CASSLAGPKIYEQYF
>TRBV6-5|NA|TRBD1|TRBJ1-1
TGTGCCAGCGGGAAACAGGGGGCGTTGAACACTGAAGCTTTCTTT
CASGKQGALNTEAFF
>TRBV2|NA|NA|TRBJ1-2
TGTGCCAGCAGTGTTCTGAACTATGGCTACACCTTC
CASSVLNYGYTF
>TRBV7-2|NA|TRBD1|TRBJ1-3
TGTGCCAGCAGCTTAGGGGGACAGCCGAGCTCTGGAAACACCATATATTTT
CASSLGGQPSSGNTIYF
>TRBV9|many|TRBD1|TRBJ1-5
TGTGCCAGCAGCGTAGGGGGGACAGGGAGCAATCAGCCCCAGCATTTT
CASSVGGTGSNQPQHF
>TRBV3-1/TRBV3-2|NA|TRBD1|TRBJ1-1
TGTGCCAGCAGCCAAGAAGGGGGCGCTTTCTTT
CASSQEGGAFF
>TRBV3-1/TRBV3-2|NA|NA|TRBJ1-3
TGTGCCAGCAGCCAAGGAGGGGGTATCTCTGGAAACACCATATATTTT
CASSQGGGISGNTIYF
>TRBV7-3|NA|TRBD2|TRBJ2-3
TGTGCCAGCAGCCGGGGGGGTGCCGATAGCACAGATACGCAGTATTTT
CASSRGGADSTDTQYF
>TRBV7-9|few|NA|TRBJ2-7
TGTGCCACTGAGGGGGTCTCCCGGGAGCAGTACTTC
CATEGVSREQYF
>TRBV5-4|once|TRBD2|TRBJ2-5
TGTGCCAGCAGCTCGGCGCGGGGGGCTAGCGAGACCCAGTACTTC
CASSSARGASETQYF
>TRBV6-2/TRBV6-3|NA|NA|TRBJ2-7
TGTGCCAGCAGTGCCTGGGAGCTAGGTGGGTACGAGCAGTACTTC
CASSAWELGGYEQYF
>TRBV21-1|NA|NA|TRBJ1-2
TGTGCCAGCAGCACCATGATCTGCAGGGCCAACTATGGCTACACCTTC
CASSTMICRANYGYTF
>TRBV18|NA|NA|TRBJ1-6
TGTGCCAGCCGGTGGGGCGATAGCTCCTATAATTCACCCCTCCACTTT
CASRWGDSSYNSPLHF
>TRBV2|NA|TRBD1|TRBJ1-6
TGTGCCAGCACGGGGACAGGGGGCCGTGGTAATTCACCCCTCCACTTT
CASTGTGGRGNSPLHF
>TRBV11-3|NA|TRBD1|TRBJ2-2
TGTGCCAGCAGCTTAGTTAGGGGGCCTGACGGGGAGCTGTTTTTT
CASSLVRGPDGELFF
>TRBV7-2|NA|TRBD1|TRBJ1-4
TGTGCCAGCAGCGCCCCGGGACAGTTAGATGAAAAACTGTTTTTT
CASSAPGQLDEKLFF
>TRBV9|NA|TRBD2|TRBJ2-1
TGTGCCAGCAGCGGAGCTAGCGGGGGGCACAATGAGCAGTTCTTC
CASSGASGGHNEQFF
>TRBV10-3|few|NA|TRBJ2-5
TGTGCCATCAGTGACGGACAGCAAGAGACCCAGTACTTC
CAISDGQQETQYF
>TRBV14|NA|NA|TRBJ2-5
TGTGCCAGCAGCCGACAGACAGGCCCCCTTGGGACCCAGTACTTC
CASSRQTGPLGTQYF
>TRBV9|NA|TRBD1|TRBJ1-2
TGTGCCAGCAGCGGGGAGACAGGGCTAACTAACTATGGCTACACCTTC
CASSGETGLTNYGYTF